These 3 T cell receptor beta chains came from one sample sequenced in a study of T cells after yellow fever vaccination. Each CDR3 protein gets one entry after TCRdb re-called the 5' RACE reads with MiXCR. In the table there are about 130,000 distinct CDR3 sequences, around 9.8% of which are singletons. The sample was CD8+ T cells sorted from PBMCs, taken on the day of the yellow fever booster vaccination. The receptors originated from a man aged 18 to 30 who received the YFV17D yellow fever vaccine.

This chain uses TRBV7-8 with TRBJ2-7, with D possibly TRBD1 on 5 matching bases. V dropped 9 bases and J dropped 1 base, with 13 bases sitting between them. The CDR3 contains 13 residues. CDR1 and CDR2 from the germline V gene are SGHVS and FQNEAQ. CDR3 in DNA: TGTGCCAGTACCGACAGCATGTCCTACGAGCAGTACGTC. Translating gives CASTDSMSYEQYV.

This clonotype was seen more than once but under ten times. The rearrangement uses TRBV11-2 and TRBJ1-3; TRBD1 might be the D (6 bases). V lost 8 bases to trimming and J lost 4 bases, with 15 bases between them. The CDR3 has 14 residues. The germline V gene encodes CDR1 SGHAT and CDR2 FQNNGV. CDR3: CASSLTGPGNTIYF. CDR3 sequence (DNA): TGTGCCAGCTCACTGACAGGTCCCGGAAACACCATATATTTT.

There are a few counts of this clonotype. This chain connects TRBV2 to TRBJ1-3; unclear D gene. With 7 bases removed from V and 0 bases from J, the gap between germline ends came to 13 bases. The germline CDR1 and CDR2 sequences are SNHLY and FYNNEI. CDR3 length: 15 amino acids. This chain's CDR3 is CASMVDSSSGNTIYF. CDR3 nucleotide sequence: TGTGCCAGCATGGTGGACTCGAGCTCTGGAAACACCATATATTTT.